This T cell receptor (beta chain) was profiled in a study of cytomegalovirus exposure and HLA in healthy donors. Study-wide results and caveats: The authors later found HLA-associated TCR beta chains more clonally expanded than equally common others. As a later analysis showed, a missense DCLRE1C variant was linked to trimming of TCR beta V- and J-genes.

Of note for this clone: What it binds is not known.

The PCR made use of 60 Vbeta and 13 Jbeta primers. The method was immunoSEQ multiplex PCR; TCRdb's version includes in-frame clones alone and lacks a portion of them. The sample lists around 130,000 clones, over 70% occurring once. The CDR3 is made up of 15 amino acids. Germline V lookup: CDR1 SGHRS, CDR2 YFSETQ. Trimming cost V 0 bases and J 5 bases, with 14 bases left between them. Despite likely unrecorded immune exposures, the donors were nominally healthy at the time of sampling. The chain recombines TRBV5-1 with TRBJ1-1; D may be TRBD1 (5 bases). The origin of this receptor is a young woman in good health and CMV-seronegative. Source material: PBMCs. CDR3 region: CASSLGAGERTEAFF. CDR3 coding DNA: TGCGCCAGCAGCTTGGGAGCGGGGGAGAGAACTGAAGCTTTCTTT.